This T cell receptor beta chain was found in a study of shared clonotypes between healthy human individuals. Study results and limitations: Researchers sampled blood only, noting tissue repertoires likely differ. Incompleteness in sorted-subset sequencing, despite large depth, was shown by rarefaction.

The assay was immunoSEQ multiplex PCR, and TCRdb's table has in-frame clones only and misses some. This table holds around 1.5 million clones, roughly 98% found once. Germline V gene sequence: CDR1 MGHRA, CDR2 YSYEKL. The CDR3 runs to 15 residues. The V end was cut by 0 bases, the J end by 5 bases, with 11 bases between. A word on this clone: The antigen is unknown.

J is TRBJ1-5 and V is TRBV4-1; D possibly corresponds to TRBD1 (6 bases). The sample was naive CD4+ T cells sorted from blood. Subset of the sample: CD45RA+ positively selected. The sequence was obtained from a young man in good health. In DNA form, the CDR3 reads TGCGCCAGCAGCCAAGAAGGCCGGACAGATCAGCCCCAGCATTTT. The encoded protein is CASSQEGRTDQPQHF.